This T cell receptor (beta chain) is drawn from a study of blood T cell repertoires in COVID-19. Study information: Acute-phase and convalescent COVID-19 samples originated in the United States, Italy and Spain. Sources were T cells, B-cell-depleted T cells, or PBMCs; the material itself was cDNA or gDNA.

Clones were read by immunoSEQ multiplex PCR, and TCRdb kept only the in-frame ones, dropping some. Altogether about 62,000 clones are present, 86% being singletons, with the ten largest covering 1% to 1.5%. The CDR3 has 15 residues. Trimming took 0 bases from V and 2 from J; bases not matched to a gene: 7. In germline, CDR1 is GTSNPN, CDR2 SVGIG (reference sequence). J is TRBJ2-7 and V is TRBV30, with 7 bases aligning to TRBD1. Sequenced: peripheral blood. The sequence derives from a woman at least 80 years old with acute or convalescent COVID-19. The CDR3, as DNA: TGTGCCTGGAGTGTAGGGTTTCAGGGGGCCTACGAGCAGTACTTC. This sequence encodes CAWSVGFQGAYEQYF.